This TCR beta chain was sequenced in a study of cytomegalovirus exposure and HLA in healthy donors. The PCR made use of 60 Vbeta and 13 Jbeta primers. The protocol was immunoSEQ multiplex PCR, while the TCRdb copy is restricted to in-frame clones and leaves out a portion. The sample records 170,000 or so clones, roughly 83% being singletons. V shed 4 bases and J 3 bases; nucleotides not matched to a gene: 5. Germline-derived CDR1 and CDR2 are WSHSY and SAAADI. This CDR3 has 14 residues. The rearrangement uses TRBV10-2 and TRBJ2-7; the match to TRBD1 covers 8 bases. Specimen: PBMCs. The clonotype was recovered from a boy aged 2 to 10 in good health and CMV-seronegative. CDR3 amino acids: CASSGWTGSYEQYF. The CDR3 DNA reads as TGCGCCAGCAGTGGTTGGACAGGGAGCTACGAGCAGTACTTC.